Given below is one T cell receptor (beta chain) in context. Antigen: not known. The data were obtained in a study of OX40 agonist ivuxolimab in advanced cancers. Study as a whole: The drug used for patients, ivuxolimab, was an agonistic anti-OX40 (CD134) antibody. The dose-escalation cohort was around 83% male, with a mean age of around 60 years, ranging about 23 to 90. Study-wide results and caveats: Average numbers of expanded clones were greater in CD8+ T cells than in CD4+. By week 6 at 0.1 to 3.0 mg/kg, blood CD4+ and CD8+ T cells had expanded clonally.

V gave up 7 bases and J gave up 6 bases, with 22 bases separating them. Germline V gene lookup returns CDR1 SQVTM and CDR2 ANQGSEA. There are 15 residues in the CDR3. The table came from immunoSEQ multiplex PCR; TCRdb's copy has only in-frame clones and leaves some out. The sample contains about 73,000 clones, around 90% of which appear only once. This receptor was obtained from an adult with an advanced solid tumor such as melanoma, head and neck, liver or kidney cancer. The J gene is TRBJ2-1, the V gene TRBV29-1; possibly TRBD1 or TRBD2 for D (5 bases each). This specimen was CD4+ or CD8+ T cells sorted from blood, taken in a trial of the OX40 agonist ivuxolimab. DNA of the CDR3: TGCAGCGCTGGGGCCCCAAGGGGAGCCGCCAATGAGCAGTTCTTC. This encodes CSAGAPRGAANEQFF.